Presented here are 18 T cell receptor beta chains from one specimen sequenced in a study of identical twins. TCRdb passed the 5' RACE reads through MiXCR, listing each CDR3 protein once. Altogether hundreds of thousands of distinct CDR3 sequences are present, about 8.9% being singletons, with the ten largest covering less than 2.5%. This same sample was also part of a study on yellow fever vaccine responses in identical twins.

Sequenced: memory (CD45RO+) T cells sorted from blood. These receptors were obtained from a woman aged 18 to 35 in good health.

This clonotype has only a few counts. V and J are TRBV24-1 and TRBJ1-1; 9 nucleotides agree with TRBD1. The ends lost 6 bases at V and 5 bases at J; junction bases unmatched: 3. The length of the CDR3 is 13 residues. Germline-derived CDR1 and CDR2 are KGHDR and SFDVKD. The CDR3 region is CATSPGQGTEAFF. CDR3 coding DNA: TGTGCCACCAGTCCGGGACAGGGAACTGAAGCTTTCTTT.

This chain joins TRBV20-1 and TRBJ1-3, with 7 nucleotides matching TRBD1. Per germline, CDR1 DFQATT and CDR2 SNEGSKA (reference sequence). The CDR3 totals 16 residues. V was pared by 0 bases and J by 0 bases, with 5 bases of the junction left unmatched. CDR3: CSARDRDSNSGNTIYF. As DNA, the CDR3 is TGCAGTGCTAGAGATCGGGACAGCAACTCTGGAAACACCATATATTTT.

V gene TRBV6-5 combines with J gene TRBJ2-3, with 12 bases lining up with TRBD1. Germline V lookup: CDR1 MNHEY, CDR2 SVGAGI. This CDR3 contains 15 residues. V lost 2 bases to trimming and J lost 5 bases; unmatched junction nucleotides: 2. DNA of the CDR3: TGTGCCAGCAGTTACGGGACAGGGGGCGTAGATACGCAGTATTTT. It specifies CASSYGTGGVDTQYF.

This chain uses TRBV5-6 with TRBJ1-2, with D possibly TRBD1 on 5 matching bases. The germline V and J ends were trimmed by 6 bases and 3 bases, with 18 bases remaining between them. The CDR3 is 15 residues long. Germline V lookup: CDR1 SGHDT, CDR2 YYEEEE. CDR3 sequence: CASIPLGGVDYGYTF. The CDR3 nucleotides read TGTGCCAGCATCCCCTTGGGGGGAGTCGACTATGGCTACACCTTC.

Ten or more counts support this clonotype. V gene TRBV10-3 combines with J gene TRBJ2-5; perhaps TRBD1 as D (6 bases). With 4 bases removed from V and 4 bases from J, the gap between germline ends came to 13 bases. The CDR3 has 14 amino acids. Germline V gives CDR1 ENHRY, CDR2 SYGVKD. The DNA of the CDR3 is TGTGCCATCAGTGGTTCCGGGACACGAGAGACCCAGTACTTC. It codes for CAISGSGTRETQYF.

This clonotype has a count of ten or more. This chain joins TRBV20-1 and TRBJ1-6; D perhaps matches TRBD1 (5 bases). Germline V gives CDR1 DFQATT, CDR2 SNEGSKA (reference sequence). The V end lost 3 bases, the J end lost 0 bases, and 18 bases lay between the germline ends. The CDR3 runs to 18 residues. CDR3 nucleotide sequence: TGCAGTGCTAGTAGTTCAGGGCTCATCAGCTCCTATAATTCACCCCTCCACTTT. The encoded protein is CSASSSGLISSYNSPLHF.

At least ten counts were recorded for this clonotype. The chain carries TRBV12-3 or TRBV12-4 and TRBJ2-2, with D hard to call. There are 15 residues in the CDR3. V was clipped by 8 bases and J by 2 bases, with 15 bases between them. This CDR3 reads CASGTPYLNTGELFF. CDR3 sequence (DNA): TGTGCCAGCGGAACTCCTTATCTAAACACCGGGGAGCTGTTTTTT.

CDR3 amino acids: CASSQSPRGREETQYF. The CDR3 bases are TGTGCCAGCAGCCAGTCGCCCAGGGGGCGTGAGGAGACCCAGTACTTC. The gene calls are TRBV11-2 and TRBJ2-5; 8 bases are a match to TRBD1. The CDR3 spans 16 residues. V gave up 5 bases and J gave up 5 bases; unmatched junction bases: 13. Germline V gene data show CDR1 as SGHAT and CDR2 as FQNNGV.

About this clonotype: A much bigger clone sits one base away, suggesting this may be a read error. The chain recombines TRBV18 with TRBJ1-2; D gene unclear. Germline lookup yields CDR1 KGHSH and CDR2 LQKENI. The CDR3 totals 15 residues. Here the CDR3 reads CASSPLPGIHYSYTF. CDR3 nucleotides: TGTGCCAGCTCACCACTTCCCGGGATCCACTATAGCTACACCTTC.

This clonotype came up many times. The chain joins TRBV24-1 to TRBJ1-1; D is possibly TRBD1 (6 bases). In germline, CDR1 is KGHDR, CDR2 SFDVKD. Trimming shortened V by 7 bases and J by 3 bases, and 11 bases separated the two germline ends. CDR3 length: 13 amino acids. CDR3 residues: CATRDRRDTEAFF. The CDR3 region has the DNA TGTGCCACCAGAGACAGGAGAGACACTGAAGCTTTCTTT.

In its sample, this clonotype was seen a few times. This chain joins TRBV3-1 and TRBJ2-1; D not certain. The CDR3 runs to 16 residues. Germline V gene lookup returns CDR1 LGHDT and CDR2 YNNKEL (reference sequence). Trimming took 1 base from V and 5 from J, leaving 15 bases between them. As DNA, the CDR3 is TGTGCCAGCAGCCAAGCCGCTACAATTCTGAACAATGAGCAGTTCTTC. Translated: CASSQAATILNNEQFF.

This chain joins TRBV2 and TRBJ2-7; no clear D. This CDR3 is 14 amino acids long. The germline V gene encodes CDR1 SNHLY and CDR2 FYNNEI. Trimming cost V 3 bases and J 0 bases, with 9 bases left between them. In nucleotides, the CDR3 is TGTGCCAGCAGTGAGACTTTTAACTCCTACGAGCAGTACTTC. It codes for CASSETFNSYEQYF.

This clonotype has just a few counts. The chain combines TRBV27 with TRBJ2-7, with 8 positions matching TRBD2. The V and J ends lost 4 bases and 2 bases, in that order; junction bases with no gene match: 4. CDR1 is MNHEY, CDR2 SMNVEV, per germline (reference sequence). The CDR3 runs 14 residues. In DNA, the CDR3 is TGTGCCAGCAGTTCCTGGACTAGCCCCTACGAGCAGTACTTC. Protein sequence: CASSSWTSPYEQYF.

CDR3 DNA sequence: TGCGCCAGCAGCTTGTTCGCAGGGTATCAGCCCCAGCATTTT. It translates to CASSLFAGYQPQHF. The chain has TRBV5-1 and TRBJ1-5; a weak D match, TRBD1 (5 bases). Germline V gene data show CDR1 as SGHRS and CDR2 as YFSETQ. V lost 1 base and J 5 bases, leaving 10 bases between the germline ends. The CDR3 has 14 amino acids.

The rearrangement uses TRBV5-6 and TRBJ2-5; D is perhaps TRBD2 (6 bases). Germline V gene sequence: CDR1 SGHDT, CDR2 YYEEEE. The CDR3 is 14 residues long. V lost 4 bases and J lost 6, with 16 bases in between. The CDR3, as DNA: TGTGCCAGCAGCGCGGTGGGCGGGGTACAGACCCAGTACTTC. Protein sequence: CASSAVGGVQTQYF.

The chain combines TRBV7-9 with TRBJ1-1, with 7 nucleotides matching TRBD1. CDR3 size: 14 residues. CDR1 and CDR2 (germline): SEHNR, FQNEAQ (reference sequence). The trim removed 5 bases at V and 4 bases at J, leaving 7 bases unmatched. The CDR3 bases are TGTGCCAGCAGCCCCGGGACAGTCAGCACTGAAGCTTTCTTT. This encodes CASSPGTVSTEAFF.

The chain has TRBV7-9 and TRBJ2-3, with D perhaps matching TRBD2 (6 bases). The germline V gene encodes CDR1 SEHNR and CDR2 FQNEAQ (reference sequence). The CDR3 loop spans 13 amino acids. Between the trimmed V and J ends, which lost 6 bases and 6 bases, there was a span of 13 bases. CDR3 sequence: CASSLLAPDTQYF. The CDR3 DNA sequence: TGTGCCAGCAGTCTGCTAGCGCCCGATACGCAGTATTTT.

This clonotype was picked up a small number of times. The chain joins TRBV20-1 to TRBJ2-2; 7 nucleotides align to TRBD2. V lost 6 bases, J lost 3 bases, and 7 bases stayed unmatched. Germline CDR1 DFQATT, CDR2 SNEGSKA (reference sequence). The CDR3 has 14 amino acids. CDR3 sequence: CSAGEGRDTGELFF. In nucleotides, the CDR3 is TGCAGTGCCGGGGAGGGTCGGGACACCGGGGAGCTGTTTTTT.